The present T cell receptor beta chain was sequenced within a study of blood T cell repertoires in COVID-19. Study as a whole: PBMCs, B-cell-depleted T cells, or T cells provided the cDNA or gDNA that made up the material.

This CDR3 contains 17 residues. The germline gives CDR1 SNHLY, CDR2 FYNNEI. V lost 6 bases to trimming and J lost 2 bases; unmatched junction nucleotides: 11. The method was immunoSEQ multiplex PCR; TCRdb's version includes in-frame clones alone and lacks a portion of them. Of about 230,000 clones in the sample, around four fifths are singletons; the top ten hold under 30%. The chain combines TRBV2 with TRBJ1-5, with 9 bases that match TRBD1. Sequenced material: peripheral blood. The receptor was isolated from a man aged 40-49 years with acute or convalescent COVID-19. In DNA form, the CDR3 reads TGTGCCAGCAGAAAGACCGGGACAGGGTCGGGCAATCAGCCCCAGCATTTT. Amino acids: CASRKTGTGSGNQPQHF.